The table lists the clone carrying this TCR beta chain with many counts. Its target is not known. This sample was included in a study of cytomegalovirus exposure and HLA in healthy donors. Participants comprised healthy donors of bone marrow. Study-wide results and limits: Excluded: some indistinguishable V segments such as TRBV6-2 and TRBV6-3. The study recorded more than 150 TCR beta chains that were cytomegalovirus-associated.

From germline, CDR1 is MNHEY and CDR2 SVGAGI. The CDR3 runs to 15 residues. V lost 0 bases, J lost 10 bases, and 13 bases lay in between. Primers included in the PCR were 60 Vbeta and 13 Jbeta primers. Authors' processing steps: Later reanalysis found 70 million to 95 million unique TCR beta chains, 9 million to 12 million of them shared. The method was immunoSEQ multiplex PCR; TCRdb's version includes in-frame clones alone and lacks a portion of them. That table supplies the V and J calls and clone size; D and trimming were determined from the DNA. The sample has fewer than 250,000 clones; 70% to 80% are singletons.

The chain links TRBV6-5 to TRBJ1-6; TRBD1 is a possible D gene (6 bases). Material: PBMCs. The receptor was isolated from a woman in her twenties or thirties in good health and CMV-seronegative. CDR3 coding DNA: TGTGCCAGCAGTTACTCGGGGGCTATGGGCTCACCCCTCCACTTT. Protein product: CASSYSGAMGSPLHF.